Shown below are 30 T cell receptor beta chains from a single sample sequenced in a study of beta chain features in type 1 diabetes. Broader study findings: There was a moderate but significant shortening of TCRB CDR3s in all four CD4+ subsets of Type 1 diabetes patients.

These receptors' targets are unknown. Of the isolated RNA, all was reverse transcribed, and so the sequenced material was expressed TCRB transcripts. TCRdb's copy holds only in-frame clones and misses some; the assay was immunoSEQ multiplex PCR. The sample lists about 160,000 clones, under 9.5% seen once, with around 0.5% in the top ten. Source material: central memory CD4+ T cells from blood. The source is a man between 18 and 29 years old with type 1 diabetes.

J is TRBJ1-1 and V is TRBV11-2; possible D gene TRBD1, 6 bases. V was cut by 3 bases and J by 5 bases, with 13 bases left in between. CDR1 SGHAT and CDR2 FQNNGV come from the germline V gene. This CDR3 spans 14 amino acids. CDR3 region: CASSLYRASTEAFF. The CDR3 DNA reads TGTGCCAGCAGCTTGTACAGGGCAAGTACTGAAGCTTTCTTT.

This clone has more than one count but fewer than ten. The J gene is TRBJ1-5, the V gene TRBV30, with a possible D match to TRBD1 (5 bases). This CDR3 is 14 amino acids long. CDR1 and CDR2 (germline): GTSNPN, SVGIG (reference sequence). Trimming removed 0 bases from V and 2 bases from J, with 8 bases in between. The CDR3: CAWSVQVGNQPQHF. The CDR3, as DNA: TGTGCCTGGAGTGTACAGGTCGGCAATCAGCCCCAGCATTTT.

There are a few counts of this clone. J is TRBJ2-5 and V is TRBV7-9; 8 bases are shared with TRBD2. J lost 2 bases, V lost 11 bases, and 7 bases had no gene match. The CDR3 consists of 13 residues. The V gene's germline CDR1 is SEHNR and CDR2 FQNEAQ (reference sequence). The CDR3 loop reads CAWDREGQETQYF. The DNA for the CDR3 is TGTGCCTGGGATCGGGAGGGACAAGAGACCCAGTACTTC.

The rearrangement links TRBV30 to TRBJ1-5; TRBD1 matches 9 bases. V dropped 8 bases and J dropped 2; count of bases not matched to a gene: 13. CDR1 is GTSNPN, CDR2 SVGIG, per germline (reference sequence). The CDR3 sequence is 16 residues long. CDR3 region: CATQKQGAAGNQPQHF. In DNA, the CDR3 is TGTGCCACGCAAAAACAGGGGGCGGCTGGCAATCAGCCCCAGCATTTT.

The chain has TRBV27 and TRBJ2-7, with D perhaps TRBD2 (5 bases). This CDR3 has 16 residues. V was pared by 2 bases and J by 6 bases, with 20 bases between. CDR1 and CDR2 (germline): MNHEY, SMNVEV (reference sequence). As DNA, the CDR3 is TGTGCCAGCAGTTTAAATCAAGTCGCTAGCTGGTCCGAGCAGTACTTC. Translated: CASSLNQVASWSEQYF.

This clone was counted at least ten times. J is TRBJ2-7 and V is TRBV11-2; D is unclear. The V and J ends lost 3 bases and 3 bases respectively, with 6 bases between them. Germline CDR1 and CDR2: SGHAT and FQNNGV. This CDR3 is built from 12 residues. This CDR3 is CASSFLNYEQYF. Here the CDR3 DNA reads TGTGCCAGCAGCTTTTTAAACTACGAGCAGTACTTC.

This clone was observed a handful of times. CDR3 nucleotide sequence: TGTGCCAGCAGCTCTACAGGGCTCTTAGGCTACGAGCAGTACTTC. It specifies CASSSTGLLGYEQYF. This chain connects TRBV9 to TRBJ2-7, with D perhaps TRBD1 (6 bases). The germline gives CDR1 SGDLS, CDR2 YYNGEE. This CDR3 spans 15 amino acids. V lost 4 bases and J lost 3, with 17 bases in between.

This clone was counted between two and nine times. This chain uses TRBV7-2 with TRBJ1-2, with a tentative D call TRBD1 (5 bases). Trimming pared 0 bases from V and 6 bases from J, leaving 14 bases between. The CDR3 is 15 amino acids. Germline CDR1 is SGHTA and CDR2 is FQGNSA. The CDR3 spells CASSLALFREDGYTF. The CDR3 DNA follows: TGTGCCAGCAGCTTAGCGCTATTCAGGGAGGATGGCTACACCTTC.

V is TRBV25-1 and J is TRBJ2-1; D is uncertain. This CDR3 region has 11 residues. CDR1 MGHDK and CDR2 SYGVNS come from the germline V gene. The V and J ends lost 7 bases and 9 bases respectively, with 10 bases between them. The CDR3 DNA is TGTGCCAGCACCCGACAAGGTGAGCAGTTCTTC. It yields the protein CASTRQGEQFF.

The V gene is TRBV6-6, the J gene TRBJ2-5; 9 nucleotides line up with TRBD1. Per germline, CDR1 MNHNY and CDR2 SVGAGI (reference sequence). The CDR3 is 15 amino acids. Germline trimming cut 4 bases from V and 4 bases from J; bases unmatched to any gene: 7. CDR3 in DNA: TGTGCCAGCAGTTCCCAGGACAGGGGACGAGAGACCCAGTACTTC. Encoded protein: CASSSQDRGRETQYF.

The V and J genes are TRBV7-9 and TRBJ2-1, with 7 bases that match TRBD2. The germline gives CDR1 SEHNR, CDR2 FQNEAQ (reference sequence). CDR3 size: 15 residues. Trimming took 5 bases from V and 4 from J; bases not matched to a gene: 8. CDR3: CASSVLADRYNEQFF. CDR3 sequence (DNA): TGTGCCAGCAGCGTCCTAGCGGACCGATACAATGAGCAGTTCTTC.

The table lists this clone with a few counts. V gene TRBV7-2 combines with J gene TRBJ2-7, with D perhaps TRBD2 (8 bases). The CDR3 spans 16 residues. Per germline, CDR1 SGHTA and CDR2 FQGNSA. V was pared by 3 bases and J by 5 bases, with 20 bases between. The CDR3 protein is CASSFTGGGQQDEQYF. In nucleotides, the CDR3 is TGTGCCAGCAGCTTTACGGGAGGGGGCCAACAGGACGAGCAGTACTTC.

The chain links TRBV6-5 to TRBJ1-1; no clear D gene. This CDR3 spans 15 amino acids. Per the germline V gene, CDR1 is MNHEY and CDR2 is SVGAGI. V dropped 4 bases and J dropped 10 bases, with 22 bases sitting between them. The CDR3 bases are TGTGCCAGCAGTTCACGCGGCCCTGCGCGGGCCCGAGCTTTCTTT. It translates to CASSSRGPARARAFF.

CDR3 coding DNA: TGTGCCAGCCGGCAGGGGGCTAATTCACCCCTCCACTTT. Translation: CASRQGANSPLHF. V usage is TRBV28 and J usage is TRBJ1-6; 8 positions agree with TRBD1. CDR1 MDHEN and CDR2 SYDVKM come from the germline V gene. The CDR3 totals 13 residues. The V gene end was trimmed by 8 bases and the J gene end by 6 bases; junction bases not matched to a gene: 3.

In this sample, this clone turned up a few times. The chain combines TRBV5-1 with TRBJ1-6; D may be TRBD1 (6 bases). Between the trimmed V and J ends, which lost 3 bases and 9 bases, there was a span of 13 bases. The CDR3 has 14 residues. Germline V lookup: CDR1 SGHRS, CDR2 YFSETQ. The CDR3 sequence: CASSSHRESSPLHF. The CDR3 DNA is TGCGCCAGCAGCTCCCACAGGGAGAGTTCACCCCTCCACTTT.

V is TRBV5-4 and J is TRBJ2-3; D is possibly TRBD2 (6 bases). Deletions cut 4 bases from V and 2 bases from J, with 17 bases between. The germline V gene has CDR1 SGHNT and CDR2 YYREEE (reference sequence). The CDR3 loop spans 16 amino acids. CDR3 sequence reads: CASSQGGRRDTDTQYF. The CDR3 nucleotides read TGTGCCAGCAGCCAAGGAGGGCGCAGGGACACAGATACGCAGTATTTT.

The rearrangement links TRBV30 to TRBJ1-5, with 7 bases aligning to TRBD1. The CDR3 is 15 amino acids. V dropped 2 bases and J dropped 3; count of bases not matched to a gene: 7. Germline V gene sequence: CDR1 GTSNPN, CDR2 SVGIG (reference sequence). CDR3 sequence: CAWSRDRAPNQPQHF. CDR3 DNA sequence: TGTGCCTGGAGTCGTGACAGGGCCCCCAATCAGCCCCAGCATTTT.

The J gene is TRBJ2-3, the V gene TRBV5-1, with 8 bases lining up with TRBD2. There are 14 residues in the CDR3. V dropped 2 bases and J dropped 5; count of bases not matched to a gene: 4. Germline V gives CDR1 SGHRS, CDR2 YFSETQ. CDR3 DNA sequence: TGCGCCAGCAGCTTAGCGGGAGAGATAGATACGCAGTATTTT. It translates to CASSLAGEIDTQYF.

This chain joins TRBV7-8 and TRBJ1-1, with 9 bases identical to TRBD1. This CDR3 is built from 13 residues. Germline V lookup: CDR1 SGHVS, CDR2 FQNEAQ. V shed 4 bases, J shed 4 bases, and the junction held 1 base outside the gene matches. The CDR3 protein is CASSSQGATEAFF. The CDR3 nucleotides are TGTGCCAGCAGCTCACAGGGGGCCACTGAAGCTTTCTTT.

The CDR3 sequence is CASSSSGRAWDTQYF. The CDR3 DNA follows: TGTGCCAGCAGTTCAAGCGGGAGGGCCTGGGATACGCAGTATTTT. This chain connects TRBV6-5 to TRBJ2-3; 10 bases map to TRBD2. The CDR3 is made up of 15 amino acids. With V trimmed by 4 bases and J by 6 bases, 7 bases remained unmatched. Germline V gene lookup returns CDR1 MNHEY and CDR2 SVGAGI.

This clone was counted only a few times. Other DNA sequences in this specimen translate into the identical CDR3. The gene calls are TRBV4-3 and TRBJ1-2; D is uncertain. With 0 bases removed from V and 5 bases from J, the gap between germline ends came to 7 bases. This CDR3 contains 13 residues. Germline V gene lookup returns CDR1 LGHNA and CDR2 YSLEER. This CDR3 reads CASSQDREYGYTF. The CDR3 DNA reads TGCGCCAGCAGCCAAGATCGGGAATATGGCTACACCTTC.

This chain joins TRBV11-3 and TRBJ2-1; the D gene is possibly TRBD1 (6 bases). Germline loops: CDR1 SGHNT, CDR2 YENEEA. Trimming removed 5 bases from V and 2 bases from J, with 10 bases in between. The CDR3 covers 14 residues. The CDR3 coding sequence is TGTGCCAGCAGCAAGGACAGAACCTACAATGAGCAGTTCTTC. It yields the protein CASSKDRTYNEQFF. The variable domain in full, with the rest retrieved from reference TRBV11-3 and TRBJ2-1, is EAGVVQSPRYKIIEKKQPVAFWCNPISGHNTLYWYLQNLGQGPELLIRYENEEAVDDSQLPKDRFSAERLKGVDSTLKIQPAELGDSAVYLCASSKDRTYNEQFFGPGTRLTVL.

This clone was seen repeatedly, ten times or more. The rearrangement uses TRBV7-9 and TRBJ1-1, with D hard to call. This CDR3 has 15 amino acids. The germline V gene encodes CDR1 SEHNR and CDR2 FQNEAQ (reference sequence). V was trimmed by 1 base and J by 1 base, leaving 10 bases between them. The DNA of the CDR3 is TGTGCCAGCAGCTTAGATAGCCAGACGAACACTGAAGCTTTCTTT. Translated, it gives CASSLDSQTNTEAFF.

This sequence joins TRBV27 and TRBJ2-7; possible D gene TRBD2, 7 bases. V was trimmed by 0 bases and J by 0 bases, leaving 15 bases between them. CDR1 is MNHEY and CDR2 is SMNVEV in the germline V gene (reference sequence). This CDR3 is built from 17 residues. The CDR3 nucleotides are TGTGCCAGCAGTTTATCGTATGGGGGGGGCAACTCCTACGAGCAGTACTTC. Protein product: CASSLSYGGGNSYEQYF.

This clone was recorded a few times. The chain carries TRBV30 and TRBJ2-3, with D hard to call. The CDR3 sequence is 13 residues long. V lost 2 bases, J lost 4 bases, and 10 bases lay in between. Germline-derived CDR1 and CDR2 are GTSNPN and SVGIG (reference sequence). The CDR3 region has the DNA TGTGCCTGGAGTATGGTGGCTGCAGATACGCAGTATTTT. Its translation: CAWSMVAADTQYF.

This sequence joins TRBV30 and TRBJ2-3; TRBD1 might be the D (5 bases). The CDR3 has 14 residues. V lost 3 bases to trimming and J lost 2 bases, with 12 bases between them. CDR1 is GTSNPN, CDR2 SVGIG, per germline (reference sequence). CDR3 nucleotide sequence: TGTGCCTGGAGCTGGGGCAGATACACAGATACGCAGTATTTT. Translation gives CAWSWGRYTDTQYF.

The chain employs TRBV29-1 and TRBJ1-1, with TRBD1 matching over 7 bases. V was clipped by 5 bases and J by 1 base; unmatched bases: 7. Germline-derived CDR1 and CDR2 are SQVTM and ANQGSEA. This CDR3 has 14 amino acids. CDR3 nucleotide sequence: TGCAGCGTTCGGACAGGCTATTCGAACACTGAAGCTTTCTTT. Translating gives CSVRTGYSNTEAFF. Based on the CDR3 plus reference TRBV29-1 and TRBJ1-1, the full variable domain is SAVISQKPSRDICQRGTSLTIQCQVDSQVTMMFWYRQQPGQSLTLIATANQGSEATYESGFVIDKFPISRPNLTFSTLTVSNMSPEDSSIYLCSVRTGYSNTEAFFGQGTRLTVV.

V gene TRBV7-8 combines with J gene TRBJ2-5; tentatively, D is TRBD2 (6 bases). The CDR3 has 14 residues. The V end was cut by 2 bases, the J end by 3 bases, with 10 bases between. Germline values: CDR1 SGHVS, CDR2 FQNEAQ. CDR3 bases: TGTGCCAGCAGCTTACGATCTAGCGAAGAGACCCAGTACTTC. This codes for CASSLRSSEETQYF. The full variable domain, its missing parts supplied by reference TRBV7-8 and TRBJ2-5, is GAGVSQSPRYKVAKRGQDVALRCDPISGHVSLFWYQQALGQGPEFLTYFQNEAQLDKSGLPSDRFFAERPEGSVSTLKIQRTQQEDSAVYLCASSLRSSEETQYFGPGTRLLVL.

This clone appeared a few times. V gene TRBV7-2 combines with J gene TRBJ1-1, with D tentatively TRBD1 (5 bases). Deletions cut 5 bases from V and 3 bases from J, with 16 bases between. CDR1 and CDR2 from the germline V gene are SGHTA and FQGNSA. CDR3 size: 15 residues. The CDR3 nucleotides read TGTGCCAGCAGCCCCAAAAGAGACAGCTACACTGAAGCTTTCTTT. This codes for CASSPKRDSYTEAFF.

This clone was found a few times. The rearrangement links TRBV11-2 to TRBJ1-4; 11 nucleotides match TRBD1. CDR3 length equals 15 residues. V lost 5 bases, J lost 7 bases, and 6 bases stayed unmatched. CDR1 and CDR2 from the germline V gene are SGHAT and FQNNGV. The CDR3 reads CASSLPGTGGEKLFF. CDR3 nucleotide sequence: TGTGCCAGCAGCCTCCCCGGGACAGGGGGTGAAAAACTGTTTTTT.